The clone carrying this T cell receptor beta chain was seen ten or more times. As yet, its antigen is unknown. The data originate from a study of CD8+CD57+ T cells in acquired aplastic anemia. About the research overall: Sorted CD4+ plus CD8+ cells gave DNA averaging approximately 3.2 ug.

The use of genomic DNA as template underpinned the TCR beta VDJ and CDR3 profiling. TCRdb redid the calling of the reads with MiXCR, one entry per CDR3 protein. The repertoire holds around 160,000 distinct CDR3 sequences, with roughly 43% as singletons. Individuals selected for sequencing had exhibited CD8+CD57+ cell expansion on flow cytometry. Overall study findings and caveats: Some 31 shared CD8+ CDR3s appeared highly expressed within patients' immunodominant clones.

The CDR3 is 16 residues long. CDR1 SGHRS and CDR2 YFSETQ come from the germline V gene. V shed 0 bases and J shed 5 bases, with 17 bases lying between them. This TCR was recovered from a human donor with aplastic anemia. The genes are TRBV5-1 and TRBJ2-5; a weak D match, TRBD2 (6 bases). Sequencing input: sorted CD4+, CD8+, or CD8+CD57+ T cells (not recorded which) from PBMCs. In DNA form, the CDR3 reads TGCGCCAGCAGCTTGGAACCGGGAGTGGGTGGGGAGACCCAGTACTTC. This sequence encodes CASSLEPGVGGETQYF. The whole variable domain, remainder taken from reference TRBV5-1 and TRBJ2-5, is KAGVTQTPRYLIKTRGQQVTLSCSPISGHRSVSWYQQTPGQGLQFLFEYFSETQRNKGNFPGRFSGRQFSNSRSEMNVSTLELGDSALYLCASSLEPGVGGETQYFGPGTRLLVL.